A single sample is the source of the 17 T cell receptor beta chains below, sequenced in a study of blood T cell repertoires in COVID-19. The repertoire was sequenced with immunoSEQ multiplex PCR; TCRdb's copy has only in-frame clones and lacks some. The data show 130,000 to 150,000 clones, 80% to 90% seen once. Sequencing input: PBMCs or T cells enriched from blood (not recorded which). These receptors all stem from a man aged 55 to 70 who had recovered from COVID-19.

The chain joins TRBV28 to TRBJ1-2, with D tentatively TRBD1 (6 bases). Deletions cut 5 bases from V and 8 bases from J, with 15 bases between. This CDR3 spans 13 amino acids. Germline lookup yields CDR1 MDHEN and CDR2 SYDVKM. The CDR3 nucleotides are TGTGCCAGCAGTACGCCGGGACAAGGCGGCTACACCTTC. This gives the protein CASSTPGQGGYTF.

The chain joins TRBV5-6 to TRBJ1-1; the D is unclear. V lost 4 bases, J lost 7 bases, and 11 bases lay in between. This CDR3 has 12 amino acids. Germline values: CDR1 SGHDT, CDR2 YYEEEE. As DNA, the CDR3 is TGTGCCAGCAGCCTGACACCGAATGAAGCTTTCTTT. It specifies CASSLTPNEAFF.

The V and J genes are TRBV12-3 or TRBV12-4 and TRBJ2-3; the D is unclear. The V end lost 6 bases, the J end lost 4 bases, and 5 bases lay between the germline ends. This CDR3 has 11 residues. CDR3 nucleotide sequence: TGTGCCAGCAGCTCGGCAGATACGCAGTATTTT. Translated: CASSSADTQYF.

V gene TRBV19 combines with J gene TRBJ1-3; D gene uncertain. The CDR3 has 14 residues. Germline CDR1 is LNHDA and CDR2 is SQIVND (reference sequence). V was trimmed by 3 bases and J by 0 bases, leaving 6 bases between them. The chain's CDR3 is CASSMALSGNTIYF. CDR3 bases: TGTGCCAGTAGTATGGCTCTCTCTGGAAACACCATATATTTT.

This clone was recorded a few times. The CDR3 DNA sequence: TGTGCCAGCAGTTACGGGACTAGCGGTTCCTACGAGCAGTACTTC. Protein product: CASSYGTSGSYEQYF. The J gene is TRBJ2-7, the V gene TRBV6-5, with 11 bases fitting TRBD2. V gave up 2 bases and J gave up 1 base; unmatched junction bases: 1. There are 15 residues in the CDR3. Looked up from germline, CDR1 is MNHEY and CDR2 is SVGAGI.

Only a few counts were recorded for this clone. The chain carries TRBV18 and TRBJ2-7; 8 nucleotides agree with TRBD1. The CDR3 covers 12 residues. With V trimmed by 3 bases and J by 6 bases, 1 base remained unmatched. Germline-derived CDR1 and CDR2 are KGHSH and LQKENI. CDR3 DNA: TGTGCCAGCTCACCCACAGGGGGCGAGCAGTACTTC. Amino acids: CASSPTGGEQYF. The complete variable domain, with remaining parts taken from reference TRBV18 and TRBJ2-7, reads NAGVMQNPRHLVRRRGQEARLRCSPMKGHSHVYWYRQLPEEGLKFMVYLQKENIIDESGMPKERFSAEFPKEGPSILRIQQVVRGDSAAYFCASSPTGGEQYFGPGTRLTVT.

The chain couples TRBV11-2 to TRBJ2-7; TRBD2 matches at 8 bases. V lost 6 bases and J lost 2; bases outside the gene matches: 9. There are 15 residues in the CDR3. Germline V lookup: CDR1 SGHAT, CDR2 FQNNGV. This chain's CDR3 is CASSSIAGPAYEQYF. The CDR3 region has the DNA TGTGCCAGCAGTTCGATAGCGGGACCAGCCTACGAGCAGTACTTC.

The J gene is TRBJ2-7, the V gene TRBV15, with 10 nucleotides matching TRBD2. The CDR3 spans 19 residues. CDR1 LNHNV and CDR2 YYDKDF come from the germline V gene (reference sequence). The V and J ends lost 0 bases and 3 bases, in that order; junction bases with no gene match: 14. DNA of the CDR3: TGTGCCACCAGCAGAGATTTAATGGGAAGCGGGGGGGCCTTCTACGAGCAGTACTTC. The encoded protein is CATSRDLMGSGGAFYEQYF. Full variable domain (remainder filled in from reference TRBV15 and TRBJ2-7): DAMVIQNPRYQVTQFGKPVTLSCSQTLNHNVMYWYQQKSSQAPKLLFHYYDKDFNNEADTPDNFQSRRPNTSFCFLDIRSPGLGDTAMYLCATSRDLMGSGGAFYEQYFGPGTRLTVT.

The J gene is TRBJ2-1, the V gene TRBV7-3; 7 bases map to TRBD2. V was pared by 4 bases and J by 10 bases, with 13 bases of the junction left unmatched. This CDR3 is built from 15 residues. Germline assignment: CDR1 SGHTA and CDR2 FQGTGA. The CDR3 protein is CASSSTSITSAEQFF. CDR3 sequence (DNA): TGTGCCAGCAGCTCCACCTCGATCACTAGCGCGGAGCAGTTCTTC.

CDR3 DNA: TGTGCCAGCCGGGACTACCGGGACGAGCAGTACTTC. It specifies CASRDYRDEQYF. The rearrangement uses TRBV6-5 and TRBJ2-7, with 7 bases matching TRBD2. After removal of 8 bases from V and 5 bases from J, the junction contained 6 bases not matched to a gene. This CDR3 has 12 residues. The V gene's germline CDR1 is MNHEY and CDR2 SVGAGI.

The V and J genes are TRBV5-6 and TRBJ1-6; tentative D call: TRBD1 (6 bases). From germline, CDR1 is SGHDT and CDR2 YYEEEE. Trimming pared 1 base from V and 8 bases from J, leaving 13 bases between. The CDR3 is made up of 15 amino acids. The CDR3 DNA reads as TGTGCCAGCAGCTTGAGTCAGGGGATGTATTCACCCCTCCACTTT. Translated: CASSLSQGMYSPLHF. Together with reference TRBV5-6 and TRBJ1-6, the CDR3 gives the full variable domain: DAGVTQSPTHLIKTRGQQVTLRCSPKSGHDTVSWYQQALGQGPQFIFQYYEEEERQRGNFPDRFSGHQFPNYSSELNVNALLLGDSALYLCASSLSQGMYSPLHFGNGTRLTVT.

The genes are TRBV3-1 (or the pseudogene TRBV3-2) and TRBJ1-3; a weak D match, TRBD1 (6 bases). V was trimmed by 7 bases and J by 0 bases, leaving 19 bases between them. The CDR3 consists of 17 residues. Germline CDR1 reads LGHDT; CDR2 reads YNNKEL (reference sequence). As DNA, the CDR3 is TGTGCCAGCACCAACCAACCGGGACACCGCTCTGGAAACACCATATATTTT. Protein sequence: CASTNQPGHRSGNTIYF.

The V and J genes are TRBV9 and TRBJ2-2, with 11 bases aligning to TRBD2. The J segment lost 8 bases and the V segment lost 3 bases, leaving 30 bases of the junction unmatched. The CDR3 contains 23 residues. Germline-derived CDR1 and CDR2 are SGDLS and YYNGEE. In DNA form, the CDR3 reads TGTGCCAGCAGCGCGCAGAAAACACTAGCGGGAGTACTCTTGGCGAGTAAAGGGGGGGAGCTGTTTTTT. Translation: CASSAQKTLAGVLLASKGGELFF.

The chain carries TRBV18 and TRBJ2-2, with a weak D call TRBD2 (5 bases). The CDR3 length is 17 residues. CDR1 and CDR2 (germline): KGHSH, LQKENI. Trimming left V 2 bases short and J 3 bases short, with 16 bases between. The CDR3 region has the DNA TGTGCCAGCTCACCAATTCTGAGGGAGACGGACACCGGGGAGCTGTTTTTT. This gives the protein CASSPILRETDTGELFF.

V is TRBV14 and J is TRBJ2-5; 7 nucleotides match TRBD2. The CDR3 contains 13 residues. Germline-derived CDR1 and CDR2 are SGHDN and FVKESK. V was clipped by 4 bases and J by 4 bases; unmatched bases: 3. The CDR3 DNA is TGTGCCAGCAGCCTGCAGCGGGGAGAGACCCAGTACTTC. It encodes CASSLQRGETQYF.

V gene TRBV19 combines with J gene TRBJ1-5, with 8 positions matching TRBD1. V gave up 5 bases and J gave up 3 bases; unmatched junction bases: 9. Germline V gene sequence: CDR1 LNHDA, CDR2 SQIVND (reference sequence). CDR3 length: 16 amino acids. The CDR3: CASSHRGQEYNQPQHF. The DNA of the CDR3 is TGTGCCAGTAGTCATCGGGGACAGGAGTACAATCAGCCCCAGCATTTT.

This clone appeared a single time. The J gene is TRBJ2-7, the V gene TRBV4-2; TRBD2 matches 8 bases. The CDR3 loop spans 17 amino acids. Looked up from germline, CDR1 is LGHNA and CDR2 is YNFKEQ. V shed 4 bases and J 0 bases; nucleotides not matched to a gene: 11. This CDR3 is CASSPALSGTSSYEQYF. The CDR3 DNA reads TGTGCCAGCAGCCCCGCCCTTAGCGGGACGAGCTCCTACGAGCAGTACTTC.